This entry describes one TCR beta chain. What it recognizes is unknown. Unique molecular identifiers were affixed to single, distinct cDNA molecules. From the 5' RACE reads, TCRdb called clonotypes with MiXCR, one entry per CDR3 protein. The repertoire includes tens of thousands of distinct CDR3 sequences, 12% of them detected once, and about 2.5% sits in the top ten. This sample was taken from a study of early T cells in non-severe SARS-CoV-2 infection. Study overall: Unsorted whole-blood RNA was sequenced in bulk, leaving chains unpaired.

The study, taken as a whole, reports: The study's VDJdb matching favored anti-spike CD8 responses and missed private and CD4 specificities.

V dropped 1 base and J dropped 3 bases, with 7 bases sitting between them. CDR3 length: 14 amino acids. Sequenced material: whole blood, taken at baseline. This chain links TRBV12-3 or TRBV12-4 with TRBJ1-5; TRBD1 is a possible D gene (5 bases). The sequence came from an adult who was a healthcare worker with PCR-confirmed SARS-CoV-2 infection or an uninfected control (not recorded which). The CDR3 sequence: CASSLGGTNQPQHF. CDR3 bases: TGTGCCAGCAGTTTAGGGGGGACCAATCAGCCCCAGCATTTT.